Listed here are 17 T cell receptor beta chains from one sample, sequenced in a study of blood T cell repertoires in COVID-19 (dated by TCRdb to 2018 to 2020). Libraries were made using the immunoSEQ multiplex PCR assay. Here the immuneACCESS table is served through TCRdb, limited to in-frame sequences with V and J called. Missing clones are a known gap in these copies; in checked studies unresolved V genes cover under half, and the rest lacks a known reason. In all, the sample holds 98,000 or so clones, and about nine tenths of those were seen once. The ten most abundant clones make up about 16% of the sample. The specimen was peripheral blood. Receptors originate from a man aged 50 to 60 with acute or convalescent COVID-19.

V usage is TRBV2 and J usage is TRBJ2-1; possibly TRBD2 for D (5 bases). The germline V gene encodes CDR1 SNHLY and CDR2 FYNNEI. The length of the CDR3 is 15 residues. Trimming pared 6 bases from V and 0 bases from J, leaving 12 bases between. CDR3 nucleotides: TGTGCCAGCAGCTGGACGGGGAGCTCCTACAATGAGCAGTTCTTC. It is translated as CASSWTGSSYNEQFF.

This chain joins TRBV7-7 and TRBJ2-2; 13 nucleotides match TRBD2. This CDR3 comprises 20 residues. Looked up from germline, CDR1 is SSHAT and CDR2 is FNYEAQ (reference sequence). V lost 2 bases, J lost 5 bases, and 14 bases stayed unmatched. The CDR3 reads CASSLIFVGLAGDRTGELFF. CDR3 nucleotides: TGTGCCAGCAGCTTAATTTTCGTCGGACTAGCGGGAGATCGGACCGGGGAGCTGTTTTTT.

The CDR3 DNA is TGTGCCAGCAGTTTCTCCGGGAGCACCGGGGAGCTGTTTTTT. It yields the protein CASSFSGSTGELFF. This chain links TRBV28 with TRBJ2-2; a weak D match, TRBD2 (6 bases). This CDR3 has 14 amino acids. The germline gives CDR1 MDHEN, CDR2 SYDVKM. Between the trimmed V and J ends, which lost 3 bases and 4 bases, there was a span of 9 bases. The variable domain in full, completed from reference TRBV28 and TRBJ2-2, reads DVKVTQSSRYLVKRTGEKVFLECVQDMDHENMFWYRQDPGLGLRLIYFSYDVKMKEKGDIPEGYSVSREKKERFSLILESASTNQTSMYLCASSFSGSTGELFFGEGSRLTVL.

CDR3 residues: CASSQPTSGVYEQYF. The CDR3 region has the DNA TGCGCCAGCAGCCAACCGACTAGCGGGGTCTACGAGCAGTACTTC. The chain couples TRBV4-1 to TRBJ2-7; 11 bases line up with TRBD2. V was pared by 2 bases and J by 3 bases, with 3 bases of the junction left unmatched. In germline, CDR1 is MGHRA, CDR2 YSYEKL. The CDR3 is 15 amino acids.

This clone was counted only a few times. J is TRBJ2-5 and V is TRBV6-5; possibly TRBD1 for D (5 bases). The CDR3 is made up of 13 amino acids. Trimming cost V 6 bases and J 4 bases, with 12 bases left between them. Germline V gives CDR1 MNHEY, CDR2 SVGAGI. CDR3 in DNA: TGTGCCAGCAGAATCGCAGGGCGAGAGACCCAGTACTTC. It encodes CASRIAGRETQYF.

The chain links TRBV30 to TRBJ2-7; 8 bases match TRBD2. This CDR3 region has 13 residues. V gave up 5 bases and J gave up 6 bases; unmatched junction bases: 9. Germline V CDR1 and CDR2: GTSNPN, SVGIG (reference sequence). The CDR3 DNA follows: TGTGCCTGGGAGCGGGAGAGGGGCTCCGAGCAGTACTTC. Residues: CAWERERGSEQYF.

CDR3 coding DNA: TGTGCCAGCAGTTTAACCGGGACTAGCGGGATCGACCAGTACTTC. This gives the protein CASSLTGTSGIDQYF. The chain couples TRBV27 to TRBJ2-5; TRBD2 agrees at 13 bases. The CDR3 is made up of 15 amino acids. V dropped 2 bases and J dropped 10; count of bases not matched to a gene: 7. Germline V gives CDR1 MNHEY, CDR2 SMNVEV (reference sequence).

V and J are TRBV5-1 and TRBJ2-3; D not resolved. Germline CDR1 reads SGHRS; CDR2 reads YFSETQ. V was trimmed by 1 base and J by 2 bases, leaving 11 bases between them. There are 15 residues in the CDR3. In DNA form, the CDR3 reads TGCGCCAGCAGCTTGACTAACCCACCCACAGATACGCAGTATTTT. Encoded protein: CASSLTNPPTDTQYF.

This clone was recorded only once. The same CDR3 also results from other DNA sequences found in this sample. The CDR3 region is CASSLDRGFGYTF. The CDR3 DNA reads as TGTGCCAGCAGTTTGGACAGGGGGTTTGGCTACACCTTC. The chain couples TRBV28 to TRBJ1-2; 10 positions agree with TRBD1. This CDR3 spans 13 amino acids. Trimming removed 3 bases from V and 7 bases from J; junction bases left unmatched: 2. CDR1 is MDHEN, CDR2 SYDVKM, per germline.

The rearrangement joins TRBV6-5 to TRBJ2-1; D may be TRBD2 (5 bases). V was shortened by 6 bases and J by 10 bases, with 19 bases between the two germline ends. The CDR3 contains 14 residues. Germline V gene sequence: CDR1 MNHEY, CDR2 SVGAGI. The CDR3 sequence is CASSSRTEAGEQFF. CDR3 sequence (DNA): TGTGCCAGCAGCTCCAGGACGGAGGCGGGCGAGCAGTTCTTC.

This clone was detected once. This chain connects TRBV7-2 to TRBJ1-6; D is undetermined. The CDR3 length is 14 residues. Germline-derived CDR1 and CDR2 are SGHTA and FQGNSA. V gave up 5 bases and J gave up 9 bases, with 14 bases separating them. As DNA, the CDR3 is TGTGCCAGCAGCCCAGGAGGAAAAGGTTCACCCCTCCACTTT. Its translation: CASSPGGKGSPLHF.

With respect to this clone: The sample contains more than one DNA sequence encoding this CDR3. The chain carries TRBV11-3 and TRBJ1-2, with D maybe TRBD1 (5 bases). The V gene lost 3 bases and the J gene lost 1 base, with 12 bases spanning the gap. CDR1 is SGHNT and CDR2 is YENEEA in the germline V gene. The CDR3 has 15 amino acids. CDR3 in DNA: TGTGCCAGCAGCTTCGATGGGGGGAGTAACTATGGCTACACCTTC. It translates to CASSFDGGSNYGYTF.

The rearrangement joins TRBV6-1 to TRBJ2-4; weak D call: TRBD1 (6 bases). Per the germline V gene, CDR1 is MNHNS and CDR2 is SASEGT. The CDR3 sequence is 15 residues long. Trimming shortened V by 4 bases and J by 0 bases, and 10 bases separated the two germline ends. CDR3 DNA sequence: TGTGCCAGCAGTGGGACAGAACTAGCCAAAAACATTCAGTACTTC. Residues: CASSGTELAKNIQYF.

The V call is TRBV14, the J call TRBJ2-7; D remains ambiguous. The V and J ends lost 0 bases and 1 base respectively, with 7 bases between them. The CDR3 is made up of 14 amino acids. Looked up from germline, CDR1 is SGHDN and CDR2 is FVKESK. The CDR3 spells CASSQDRFSYEQYF. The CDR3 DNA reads TGTGCCAGCAGCCAAGATCGGTTTTCCTACGAGCAGTACTTC.

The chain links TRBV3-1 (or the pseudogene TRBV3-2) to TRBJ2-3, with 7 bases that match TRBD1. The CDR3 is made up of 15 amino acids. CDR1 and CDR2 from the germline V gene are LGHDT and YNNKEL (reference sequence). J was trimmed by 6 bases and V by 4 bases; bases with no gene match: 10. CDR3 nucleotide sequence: TGTGCCAGCAGCCCTGACAGGGTTCCAGGGGATACGCAGTATTTT. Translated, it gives CASSPDRVPGDTQYF.

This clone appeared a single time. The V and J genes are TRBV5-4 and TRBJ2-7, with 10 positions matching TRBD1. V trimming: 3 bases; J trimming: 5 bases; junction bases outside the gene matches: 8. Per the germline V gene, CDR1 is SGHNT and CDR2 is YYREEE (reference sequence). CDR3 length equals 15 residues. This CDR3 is CASSSTGTGVHEQYF. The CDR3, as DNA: TGTGCCAGCAGCTCAACCGGGACAGGGGTCCACGAGCAGTACTTC.

DNA of the CDR3: TGTGCCACCAGCAGCCTAGATGGGGGGGACGGCGGGGAGACCCAGTACTTC. Residues: CATSSLDGGDGGETQYF. The V call is TRBV15, the J call TRBJ2-5; 7 nucleotides line up with TRBD2. CDR3 size: 17 residues. J lost 5 bases, V lost 3 bases, and 15 bases had no gene match. CDR1 is LNHNV, CDR2 YYDKDF, per germline (reference sequence). Using reference TRBV15 and TRBJ2-5 for the parts outside the CDR3, the full variable domain is DAMVIQNPRYQVTQFGKPVTLSCSQTLNHNVMYWYQQKSSQAPKLLFHYYDKDFNNEADTPDNFQSRRPNTSFCFLDIRSPGLGDTAMYLCATSSLDGGDGGETQYFGPGTRLLVL.